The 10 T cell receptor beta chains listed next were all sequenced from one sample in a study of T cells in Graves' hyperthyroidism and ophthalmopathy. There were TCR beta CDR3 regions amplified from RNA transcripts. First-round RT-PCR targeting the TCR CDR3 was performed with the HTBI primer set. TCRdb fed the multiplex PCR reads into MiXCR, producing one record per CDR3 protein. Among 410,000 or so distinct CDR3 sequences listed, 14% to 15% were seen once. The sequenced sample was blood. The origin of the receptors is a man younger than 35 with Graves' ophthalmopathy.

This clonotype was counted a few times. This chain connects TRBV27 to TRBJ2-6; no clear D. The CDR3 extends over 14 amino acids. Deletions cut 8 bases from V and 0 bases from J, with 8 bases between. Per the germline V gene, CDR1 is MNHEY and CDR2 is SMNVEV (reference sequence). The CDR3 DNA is TGTGCCAGCGAACGGTACTCTGGGGCCAACGTCCTGACTTTC. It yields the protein CASERYSGANVLTF.

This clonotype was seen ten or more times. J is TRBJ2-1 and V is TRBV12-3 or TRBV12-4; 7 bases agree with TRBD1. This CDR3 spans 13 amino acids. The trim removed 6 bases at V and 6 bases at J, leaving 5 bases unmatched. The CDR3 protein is CASRQGVGNEQFF. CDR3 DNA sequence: TGTGCCAGCAGGCAGGGGGTAGGCAATGAGCAGTTCTTC.

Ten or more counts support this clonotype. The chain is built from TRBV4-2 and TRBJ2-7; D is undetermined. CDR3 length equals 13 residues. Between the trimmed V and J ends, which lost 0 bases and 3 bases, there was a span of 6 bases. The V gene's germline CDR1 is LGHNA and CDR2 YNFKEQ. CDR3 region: CASSQEPGYEQYF. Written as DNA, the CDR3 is TGTGCCAGCAGCCAAGAACCGGGCTACGAGCAGTACTTC.

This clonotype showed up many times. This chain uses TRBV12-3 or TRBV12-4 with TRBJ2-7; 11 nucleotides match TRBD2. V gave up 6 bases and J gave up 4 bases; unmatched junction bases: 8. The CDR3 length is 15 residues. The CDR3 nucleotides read TGTGCCAGCAGACCCGGGACTAGCGGCAGTTACGAGCAGTACTTC. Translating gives CASRPGTSGSYEQYF.

The CDR3 DNA follows: TGCGCCAGCAGCCCGATCGGGATTGCTGGGGCCAACGTCCTGACTTTC. This sequence encodes CASSPIGIAGANVLTF. The chain carries TRBV5-1 and TRBJ2-6; D is possibly TRBD2 (5 bases). V was cut by 4 bases and J by 2 bases, with 13 bases left in between. Germline CDR1 SGHRS, CDR2 YFSETQ. The CDR3 is 16 amino acids. Based on the CDR3 plus reference TRBV5-1 and TRBJ2-6, the full variable domain is KAGVTQTPRYLIKTRGQQVTLSCSPISGHRSVSWYQQTPGQGLQFLFEYFSETQRNKGNFPGRFSGRQFSNSRSEMNVSTLELGDSALYLCASSPIGIAGANVLTFGAGSRLTVL.

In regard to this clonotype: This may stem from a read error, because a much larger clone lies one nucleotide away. The CDR3 DNA reads TGCAGTGCTAGTTACTACGATGAGCAGTACTTC. This translates into CSASYYDEQYF. This chain uses TRBV20-1 with TRBJ2-1, with D uncertain. The DNA end is more similar to TRBJ2-7, so the J call may be wrong. This CDR3 comprises 11 residues. The germline V gene encodes CDR1 DFQATT and CDR2 SNEGSKA (reference sequence).

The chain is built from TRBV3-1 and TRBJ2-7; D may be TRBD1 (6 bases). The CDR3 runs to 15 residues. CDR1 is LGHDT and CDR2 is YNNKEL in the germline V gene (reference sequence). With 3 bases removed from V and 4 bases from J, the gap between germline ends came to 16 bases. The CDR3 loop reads CASSQGPGQIYEQYF. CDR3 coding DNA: TGTGCCAGCAGCCAGGGACCGGGACAAATTTACGAGCAGTACTTC.

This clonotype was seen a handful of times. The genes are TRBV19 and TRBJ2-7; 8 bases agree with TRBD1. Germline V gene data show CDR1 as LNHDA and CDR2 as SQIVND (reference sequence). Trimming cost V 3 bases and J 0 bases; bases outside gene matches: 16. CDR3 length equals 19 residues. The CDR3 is CASSMDSGRAGTGSYEQYF. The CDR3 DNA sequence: TGTGCCAGTAGTATGGATTCGGGTCGGGCCGGGACAGGCTCCTACGAGCAGTACTTC.

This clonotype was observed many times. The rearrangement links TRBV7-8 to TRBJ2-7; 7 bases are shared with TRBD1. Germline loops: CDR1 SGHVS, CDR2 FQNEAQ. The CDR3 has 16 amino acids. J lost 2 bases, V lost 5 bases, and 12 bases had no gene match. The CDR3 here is CASSPGQVPWAYEQYF. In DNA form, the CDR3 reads TGTGCCAGCAGCCCCGGACAGGTCCCTTGGGCCTACGAGCAGTACTTC.

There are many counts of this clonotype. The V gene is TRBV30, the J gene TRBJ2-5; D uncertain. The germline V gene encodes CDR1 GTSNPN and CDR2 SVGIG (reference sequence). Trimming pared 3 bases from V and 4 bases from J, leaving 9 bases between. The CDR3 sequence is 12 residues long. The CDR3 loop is CAWRLSGETQYF. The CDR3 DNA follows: TGTGCCTGGAGGTTGAGTGGAGAGACCCAGTACTTC.